The entry below describes one T cell receptor (beta chain). The data stem from a study of shared clonotypes between healthy human individuals. Unsorted PBMCs provided DNA that was sequenced on ten immunoSEQ deep assay plates. Sequencing was performed with immunoSEQ multiplex PCR; in TCRdb, only in-frame clones are kept and a portion is missing. The sample has a few hundred thousand clones; around three quarters are singletons. CDR3 length: 15 amino acids. Germline V gives CDR1 GTSNPN, CDR2 SVGIG (reference sequence). V lost 3 bases, J lost 0 bases, and 9 bases lay in between. Genomic DNA of unsorted samples came from some 90 million PBMCs.

The sample comprised PBMCs. This sequence joins TRBV30 and TRBJ1-6; no reliable D call. The receptor comes from a woman between 40 and 50 years old in good health. Some clones in this sample may be carry-over from other donors' samples. The DNA of the CDR3 is TGTGCCTGGAGCTCCCGGGACTCCTATAATTCACCCCTCCACTTT. Translation gives CAWSSRDSYNSPLHF.